The 7 T cell receptor beta chains reported below all come from one sample, sequenced in a study of T cells after yellow fever vaccination. TCRdb re-called the 5' RACE reads through MiXCR, storing one row per CDR3 protein. The table has approximately 250,000 distinct CDR3 sequences, over 6.5% seen once; the top ten hold roughly 1%. The sequencing used CD4+ T cells sorted from PBMCs, collected on the day of the yellow fever booster vaccination. The receptors shown here come from a man aged 25-45 years who received the YFV17D yellow fever vaccine.

CDR3 region: CASSLAGASATQYF. CDR3 DNA: TGTGCCAGCAGTTTAGCGGGGGCCAGCGCGACCCAGTACTTC. The rearrangement uses TRBV12-3 or TRBV12-4 and TRBJ2-5; D is possibly TRBD1 (6 bases). This CDR3 has 14 amino acids. V was shortened by 0 bases and J by 7 bases, with 12 bases between the two germline ends.

This clonotype came up a few times. The chain joins TRBV24-1 to TRBJ1-3, with D maybe TRBD1 (6 bases). CDR1 KGHDR and CDR2 SFDVKD come from the germline V gene. The length of the CDR3 is 16 residues. V was shortened by 4 bases and J by 4 bases, with 16 bases between the two germline ends. CDR3 DNA: TGTGCCACCAGTGAGAGAAGGACAGCCAGCGGAAACACCATATATTTT. It specifies CATSERRTASGNTIYF.

This clonotype has a handful of counts. The chain employs TRBV20-1 and TRBJ1-1; 8 bases are shared with TRBD1. V was pared by 1 base and J by 1 base, with 14 bases of the junction left unmatched. Germline loops: CDR1 DFQATT, CDR2 SNEGSKA (reference sequence). The CDR3 runs to 18 residues. CDR3 region: CSARAPQTGVLTNTEAFF. In nucleotides, the CDR3 is TGCAGTGCTAGAGCCCCCCAGACAGGGGTTCTTACGAACACTGAAGCTTTCTTT.

The chain carries TRBV11-2 and TRBJ2-3; D gene uncertain. Germline V lookup: CDR1 SGHAT, CDR2 FQNNGV. V was shortened by 3 bases and J by 4 bases, with 11 bases between the two germline ends. There are 14 residues in the CDR3. Written as DNA, the CDR3 is TGTGCCAGCAGCTTCCAAAACAGTGCAGATACGCAGTATTTT. Translating gives CASSFQNSADTQYF.

This clonotype was counted ten times or more. The V gene is TRBV3-1, the J gene TRBJ2-5; no clear D. The CDR3 spans 12 residues. Germline CDR1 LGHDT, CDR2 YNNKEL (reference sequence). V dropped 0 bases and J dropped 4 bases, with 3 bases sitting between them. The CDR3 nucleotides are TGTGCCAGCAGCCAAGATACAGAGACCCAGTACTTC. Translating gives CASSQDTETQYF.

This chain joins TRBV4-3 and TRBJ1-2, with unresolved D. This CDR3 has 13 amino acids. Germline CDR1 and CDR2: LGHNA and YSLEER. V was pared by 3 bases and J by 3 bases, with 8 bases between. CDR3 loop: CASSQTPDYGYTF. For the CDR3, the DNA is TGCGCCAGCAGCCAGACCCCTGACTATGGCTACACCTTC.

This clonotype was recorded at least ten times. The V gene is TRBV5-1, the J gene TRBJ2-1, with 10 bases matching TRBD2. This CDR3 has 17 amino acids. V trimming: 4 bases; J trimming: 4 bases; junction bases outside the gene matches: 11. The germline gives CDR1 SGHRS, CDR2 YFSETQ. CDR3 loop: CASSTQSGRAFYNEQFF. CDR3 sequence (DNA): TGCGCCAGCAGCACACAAAGCGGGAGGGCCTTTTACAATGAGCAGTTCTTC.